This TCR beta chain was documented in a study of Ad26.COV2.S vaccination and SARS-CoV-2 variants. As regards this clone: Its antigen is not identified.

Study outcomes and limitations: Comparable non-spike TCR breadth was observed in vaccine and placebo recipients. While placebo recipients had lower spike-specific TCR breadth, vaccine recipients had more.

Regarding treatment: some 20 received Ad26.COV2.S at low or high dose, single or two shots; a few received placebo; per-sample allocation not given. Material that was analyzed had been drawn on day 63 after the first vaccine or placebo injection. Only in-frame clones appear in the TCRdb table, and some are missing; sequencing was by immunoSEQ multiplex PCR. In the table there are more than 300,000 clones, 85% of which are singletons. Per germline, CDR1 MGHRA and CDR2 YSYEKL. With V trimmed by 0 bases and J by 3 bases, 3 bases remained unmatched. The CDR3 contains 15 residues. Sequences were derived from peripheral blood, sampled in a trial of Ad26.COV2.S vaccine versus placebo. The sequence came from a person aged 18-60 years who received the Ad26.COV2.S COVID-19 vaccine or a placebo. The J gene is TRBJ2-7, the V gene TRBV4-1, with 9 positions matching TRBD1. CDR3 DNA: TGCGCCAGCAGCCAAGAGGGGACAGGGAGCTACGAGCAGTACTTC. This codes for CASSQEGTGSYEQYF.